This T cell receptor beta chain came from a study of immune cell composition in non-small cell lung cancer. Study summary: Lung adenocarcinoma or squamous carcinoma made up most tumours. Whole-study results and caveats: Tumour-associated clones >0.5% occurred in under 35% of adenocarcinomas, 75% of squamous. Tumour-reactive clones were not shown to match dominant in vivo tumour clones.

The protocol was immunoSEQ multiplex PCR, while the TCRdb copy is restricted to in-frame clones and leaves out a portion. The sample lists some 6,600 clones, 78% occurring once. DNA was extracted from unsorted cell suspensions stored frozen. As concerns this clone: The target antigen is unknown.

Sequenced sample: lung tumor tissue. The receptor was derived from a human donor with non-small cell lung cancer.

As DNA, the CDR3 is TGTGCCAGCAGTCAGGGACCGACTAGCGGGAGTTACGAGCAGTACTTC. It is translated as CASSQGPTSGSYEQYF. The gene calls are TRBV28 and TRBJ2-7; TRBD2 aligns across 12 bases. Unmatched junction bases numbered 9, after V lost 5 bases and J lost 4 bases. There are 16 residues in the CDR3. The germline V gene has CDR1 MDHEN and CDR2 SYDVKM.